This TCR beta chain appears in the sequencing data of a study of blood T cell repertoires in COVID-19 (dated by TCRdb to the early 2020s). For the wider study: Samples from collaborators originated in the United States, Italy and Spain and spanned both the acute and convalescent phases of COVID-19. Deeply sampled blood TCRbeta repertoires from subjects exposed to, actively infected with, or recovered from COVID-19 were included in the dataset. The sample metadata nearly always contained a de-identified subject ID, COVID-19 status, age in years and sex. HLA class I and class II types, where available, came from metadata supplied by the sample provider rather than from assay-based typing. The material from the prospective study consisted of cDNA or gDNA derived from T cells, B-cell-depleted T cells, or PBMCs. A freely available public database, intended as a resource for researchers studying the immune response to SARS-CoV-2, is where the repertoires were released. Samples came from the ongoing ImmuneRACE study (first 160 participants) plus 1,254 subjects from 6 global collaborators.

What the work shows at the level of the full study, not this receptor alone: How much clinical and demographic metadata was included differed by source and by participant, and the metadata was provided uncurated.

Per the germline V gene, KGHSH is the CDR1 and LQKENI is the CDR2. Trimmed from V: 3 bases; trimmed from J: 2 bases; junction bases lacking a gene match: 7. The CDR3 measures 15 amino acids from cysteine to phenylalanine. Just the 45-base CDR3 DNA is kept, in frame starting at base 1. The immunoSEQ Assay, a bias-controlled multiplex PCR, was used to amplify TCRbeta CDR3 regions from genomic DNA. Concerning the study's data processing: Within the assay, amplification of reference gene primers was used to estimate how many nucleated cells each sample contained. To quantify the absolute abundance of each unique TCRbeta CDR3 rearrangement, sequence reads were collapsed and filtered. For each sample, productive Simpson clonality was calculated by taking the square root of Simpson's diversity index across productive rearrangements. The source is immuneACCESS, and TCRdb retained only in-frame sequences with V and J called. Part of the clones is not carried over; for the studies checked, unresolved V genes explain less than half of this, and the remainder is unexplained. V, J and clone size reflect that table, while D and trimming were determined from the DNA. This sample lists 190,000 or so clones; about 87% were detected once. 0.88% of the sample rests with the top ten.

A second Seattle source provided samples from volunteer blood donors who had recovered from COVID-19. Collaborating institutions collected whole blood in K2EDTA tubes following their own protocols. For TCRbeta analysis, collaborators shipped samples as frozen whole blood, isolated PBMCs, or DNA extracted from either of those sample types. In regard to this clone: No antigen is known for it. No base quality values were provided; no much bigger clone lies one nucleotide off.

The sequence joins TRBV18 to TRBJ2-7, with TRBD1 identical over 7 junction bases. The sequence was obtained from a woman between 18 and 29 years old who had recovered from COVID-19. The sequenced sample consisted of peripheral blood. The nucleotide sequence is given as TGTGCCAGCTCACCGGGACAGCTTCTACCCTACGAGCAGTACTTC. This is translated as CASSPGQLLPYEQYF.